These T cell receptor beta chains were read from a single sample in a study of T cell responses to AZD1222 COVID-19 vaccine. The method was immunoSEQ multiplex PCR; TCRdb's version includes in-frame clones alone and lacks a portion of them. Counted here are roughly 180,000 clones, approximately 87% occurring once; the ten biggest clones make up under 3.5%. The input for sequencing was peripheral blood, taken on day 0 of MenACWY control vaccination. The source of these receptors is an adult in good health. Each CDR3 is given with its conserved first and last residue. The size entry is marked missing in some rows and otherwise reads once, few, many or a size class.

NA	TRBV10-3	TRBJ2-7	CAISAPTPGQAYEQYF
few	TRBV7-2	TRBJ1-5	CASSWAGGDQPQHF
NA	TRBV16	TRBJ2-2	CASSQLAGSGELFF
NA	TRBV30	TRBJ2-1	CAWSRGNEQFF
NA	TRBV5-1	TRBJ2-1	CASSLEDNEQFF
NA	TRBV11-2	TRBJ2-1	CASSFMTGGDNEQFF
NA	TRBV10-3	TRBJ2-7	CAIGEGSSYEQYF
NA	TRBV19	TRBJ1-5	CASSLGQSSNQPQHF
NA	TRBV21-1	TRBJ2-2	CASSPRYTGELFF
NA	TRBV19	TRBJ2-7	CASSIGRRGNYEQYF
once	TRBV9	TRBJ2-1	CASSATGAGTGYNEQFF
NA	TRBV5-1	TRBJ2-2	CASSLAGTSGSSRWELFF
once	TRBV7-9	TRBJ1-5	CASSSGQGSQPQHF
NA	TRBV28	TRBJ2-6	CATLRVSGANVLTF
NA	TRBV6-1	TRBJ2-1	CASSEDEGGSYNEQFF
NA	TRBV6-2/TRBV6-3	TRBJ2-3	CASSYVRSGDLFETDTQYF
NA	TRBV5-6	TRBJ1-2	CASSLWDRVRGYTF
NA	TRBV5-1	TRBJ1-2	CASRFRAGNYGYTF
NA	TRBV27	TRBJ2-2	CASSWTGGAAGELFF
NA	TRBV18	TRBJ1-3	CASSGQRNTIYF
NA	TRBV28	TRBJ1-6	CASSPAGGAPDSPLHF
NA	TRBV18	TRBJ1-5	CASSPEGSGNQPQHF
NA	TRBV5-4	TRBJ1-2	CASTRTGVHTF
few	TRBV27	TRBJ2-7	CASSSIGEGRSYEQYF
NA	TRBV6-2/TRBV6-3	TRBJ1-1	CASSYMVRNTEAFF
NA	TRBV24-1	TRBJ1-1	CATSGRDRVTEAFF
NA	TRBV28	TRBJ1-1	CASSDPADRKNTEAFF
NA	TRBV18	TRBJ2-7	CASSPLETSGTSSPYEQYF
once	TRBV28	TRBJ2-7	CASSNYEQYF
few	TRBV6-6	TRBJ2-5	CASTLNKETQYF
NA	TRBV24-1	TRBJ1-1	CATRGDRGTEAFF
few	TRBV20-1	TRBJ1-1	CSARRTEAFF
NA	TRBV5-6	TRBJ2-7	CASSNAGTSVYEQYF
NA	TRBV5-1	TRBJ1-5	CASSEGQENQPQHF
NA	TRBV7-9	TRBJ2-3	CASSERADTQYF
NA	TRBV7-8	TRBJ2-1	CASSLGAGGLLSYNEQFF
NA	TRBV10-2	TRBJ2-3	CASSRMADTQYF
NA	TRBV7-9	TRBJ1-2	CASSPGTGGYTF
NA	TRBV10-3	TRBJ2-1	CAIRGLAGGTNEQFF